Following are 32 T cell receptor beta chains from one sample sequenced in a study of blood T cell repertoires in COVID-19. The assay was immunoSEQ multiplex PCR, and TCRdb's table has in-frame clones only and misses some. The repertoire holds fewer than 350,000 clones, around 86% seen once, with around 9% in the top ten. Material for sequencing was peripheral blood. The origin of the receptors is a man aged 35 to 55 with active or convalescent COVID-19.

The chain is built from TRBV21-1 and TRBJ1-3; the D call TRBD1 from the table was never checked on the DNA. TRBV21-1 is a documented pseudogene. CDR3 length: 18 residues. CDR3 sequence reads: CASSKGPGTGKSGNTIYF. In DNA, the CDR3 is TGTGCCAGCAGCAAAGGACCCGGGACAGGGAAATCTGGAAACACCATATATTTT.

This clone was detected only once. The chain uses TRBV2 and TRBJ2-2, with a tentative D call TRBD1 (6 bases). CDR1 and CDR2 (germline): SNHLY, FYNNEI. The CDR3 runs 14 residues. Trimming stripped 9 bases from V and 3 bases from J, with 14 bases between. This CDR3 is CASRDTTHTGELFF. CDR3 DNA sequence: TGTGCCAGTCGGGACACGACCCACACCGGGGAGCTGTTTTTT.

The chain recombines TRBV9 with TRBJ1-5; a possible D gene is TRBD1 (6 bases). There are 13 residues in the CDR3. Trimming left V 4 bases short and J 4 bases short, with 9 bases between. Germline CDR1 SGDLS, CDR2 YYNGEE. The CDR3 sequence is CASSSGQNQPQHF. DNA for the CDR3: TGTGCCAGCAGCAGCGGACAGAATCAGCCCCAGCATTTT.

The sample holds one count of this clone. This chain connects TRBV9 to TRBJ1-6, with a tentative D call TRBD1 (5 bases). The CDR3 covers 16 residues. Germline CDR1 is SGDLS and CDR2 is YYNGEE. Trimming shortened V by 4 bases and J by 6 bases, and 17 bases separated the two germline ends. The CDR3 region has the DNA TGTGCCAGCAGCCCCACCGGGGGGAGGTCTAATTCACCCCTCCACTTT. Amino acid sequence: CASSPTGGRSNSPLHF.

The chain recombines TRBV24-1 with TRBJ2-1, with D perhaps TRBD2 (6 bases). Germline CDR1 KGHDR, CDR2 SFDVKD. The CDR3 contains 15 residues. V dropped 5 bases and J dropped 7 bases, with 17 bases sitting between them. Here the CDR3 DNA reads TGTGCCACCAGTGCCGTGACTAGGGGCGGGAATGAGCAGTTCTTC. Translating it yields CATSAVTRGGNEQFF.

This rearrangement joins TRBV19 to TRBJ1-5; a weak D match, TRBD1 (5 bases). V was trimmed by 3 bases and J by 3 bases, leaving 15 bases between them. Germline assignment: CDR1 LNHDA and CDR2 SQIVND (reference sequence). This CDR3 has 16 amino acids. The CDR3 reads CASSILQVTSNQPQHF. The CDR3 DNA reads TGTGCCAGTAGTATCCTACAGGTAACTTCCAATCAGCCCCAGCATTTT.

The chain has TRBV27 and TRBJ2-7; 12 bases map to TRBD2. The J segment lost 3 bases and the V segment lost 4 bases, leaving 1 base of the junction unmatched. The CDR3 is 14 residues long. The germline V gene has CDR1 MNHEY and CDR2 SMNVEV (reference sequence). CDR3 residues: CASSSTSGGYEQYF. The CDR3 DNA sequence: TGTGCCAGCAGTTCGACTAGCGGGGGCTACGAGCAGTACTTC.

This clone has more than one count but fewer than ten. The V and J genes are TRBV4-1 and TRBJ1-2, with D perhaps matching TRBD1 (6 bases). This CDR3 is 15 amino acids long. V was trimmed by 0 bases and J by 4 bases, leaving 12 bases between them. Per germline, CDR1 MGHRA and CDR2 YSYEKL. The CDR3 is CASSQDGQTTYGYTF. The CDR3 DNA is TGCGCCAGCAGCCAAGATGGACAGACAACCTATGGCTACACCTTC.

This chain links TRBV6-6 with TRBJ2-2, with 10 nucleotides matching TRBD1. Germline V gives CDR1 MNHNY, CDR2 SVGAGI (reference sequence). The CDR3 consists of 16 residues. J gave up 3 bases and V 2 bases, and 3 bases lay outside the gene matches. The CDR3 sequence is CASSYRTGGDTGELFF. The CDR3 DNA reads TGTGCCAGCAGTTACAGGACAGGGGGGGACACCGGGGAGCTGTTTTTT.

J is TRBJ2-3 and V is TRBV3-1 (or the pseudogene TRBV3-2); 16 positions match TRBD2. V trimming: 3 bases; J trimming: 6 bases; junction bases outside the gene matches: 3. The CDR3 runs to 16 residues. CDR1 and CDR2 from the germline V gene are LGHDT and YNNKEL (reference sequence). DNA of the CDR3: TGTGCCAGCAGCCAGGGACTAGCGGGGGGGCAGGATACGCAGTATTTT. Its protein is CASSQGLAGGQDTQYF.

Regarding this clone: One end of the junction is discordant with germline, which a read error may explain. The chain links TRBV4-1 to TRBJ2-1; D remains unclear. The CDR3 consists of 13 residues. In germline, CDR1 is MGHRA, CDR2 YSYEKL. The CDR3 loop reads CTSSQGRSNEQFF. In DNA, the CDR3 is TGCACCAGCAGCCAAGGACGGAGCAATGAGCAGTTCTTC.

The chain uses TRBV2 and TRBJ2-7; 7 nucleotides align to TRBD1. The V segment lost 7 bases and the J segment 3 bases; nucleotides outside the gene matches: 3. Germline assignment: CDR1 SNHLY and CDR2 FYNNEI. This CDR3 has 12 residues. CDR3 sequence: CASKGTDYEQYF. CDR3 sequence (DNA): TGTGCCAGCAAGGGGACAGACTACGAGCAGTACTTC.

The V and J genes are TRBV7-9 and TRBJ1-1; 9 bases map to TRBD1. Germline-derived CDR1 and CDR2 are SEHNR and FQNEAQ (reference sequence). The CDR3 runs 14 residues. Unmatched junction bases numbered 5, after V lost 5 bases and J lost 4 bases. The CDR3 reads CASSEGTGSTEAFF. CDR3 nucleotide sequence: TGTGCCAGCAGCGAGGGGACAGGGAGCACTGAAGCTTTCTTT.

CDR3 in amino acids: CASSRDRNQETQYF. The CDR3 bases are TGTGCCAGCAGTAGGGACAGAAACCAAGAGACCCAGTACTTC. This chain connects TRBV2 to TRBJ2-5; 7 bases line up with TRBD1. Losses at the gene ends were 5 bases for V and 0 bases for J; bases not matched to a gene: 3. This CDR3 contains 14 residues. Germline V lookup: CDR1 SNHLY, CDR2 FYNNEI.

The J gene is TRBJ2-3, the V gene TRBV5-4, with TRBD1 identical over 8 bases. Germline V gives CDR1 SGHNT, CDR2 YYREEE (reference sequence). This CDR3 comprises 13 residues. V lost 2 bases to trimming and J lost 5 bases; unmatched junction nucleotides: 1. The CDR3 sequence is CASSFDRGDTQYF. CDR3 nucleotides: TGTGCCAGCAGCTTTGACAGGGGAGATACGCAGTATTTT.

The rearrangement uses TRBV28 and TRBJ1-1; D gene uncertain. The CDR3 length is 11 residues. Trimming removed 6 bases at V and 10 bases at J, with 12 bases between. Germline lookup yields CDR1 MDHEN and CDR2 SYDVKM. CDR3 nucleotide sequence: TGTGCCAGCAGCCCTACCGGGATAGCTTTCTTT. Translated: CASSPTGIAFF.

The chain recombines TRBV11-3 with TRBJ2-2; TRBD2 might be the D (6 bases). Deletions cut 2 bases from V and 0 bases from J, with 13 bases between. Germline-derived CDR1 and CDR2 are SGHNT and YENEEA. The CDR3 consists of 17 residues. The CDR3 DNA follows: TGTGCCAGCAGCTTACTAGCCGGAGGGCCGAACACCGGGGAGCTGTTTTTT. Encoded protein: CASSLLAGGPNTGELFF. The whole variable domain, filled in from reference TRBV11-3 and TRBJ2-2, reads EAGVVQSPRYKIIEKKQPVAFWCNPISGHNTLYWYLQNLGQGPELLIRYENEEAVDDSQLPKDRFSAERLKGVDSTLKIQPAELGDSAVYLCASSLLAGGPNTGELFFGEGSRLTVL.

The genes are TRBV5-5 and TRBJ2-5; D ambiguous. The germline V gene has CDR1 SGHKS and CDR2 YYEKEE (reference sequence). The V gene lost 4 bases and the J gene lost 5 bases, with 21 bases spanning the gap. The CDR3 extends over 16 amino acids. CDR3 nucleotide sequence: TGTGCCAGCAGCCCTTCGGAGTTGTTGAATGAGGAGACCCAGTACTTC. Its translation: CASSPSELLNEETQYF.

This clone was seen a handful of times. The gene calls are TRBV19 and TRBJ1-5, with D hard to call. Germline V gene data show CDR1 as LNHDA and CDR2 as SQIVND (reference sequence). There are 13 residues in the CDR3. Trimming cost V 3 bases and J 9 bases, with 12 bases left between them. The CDR3 DNA is TGTGCCAGTAGTATGGTCGCTGGCGGGCCCCAGCATTTT. This translates into CASSMVAGGPQHF.

The chain combines TRBV3-1 (or the pseudogene TRBV3-2) with TRBJ2-7; tentative D call: TRBD1 (5 bases). Germline values: CDR1 LGHDT, CDR2 YNNKEL (reference sequence). V shed 5 bases and J shed 6 bases, with 11 bases lying between them. The CDR3 is made up of 12 amino acids. CDR3 amino acids: CASSDWGPEQYF. The CDR3 nucleotides read TGTGCCAGCAGCGACTGGGGCCCCGAGCAGTACTTC.

This chain uses TRBV5-5 with TRBJ1-4; D is perhaps TRBD1 (6 bases). The V and J ends lost 4 bases and 2 bases respectively, with 9 bases between them. The CDR3 has 14 residues. The germline V gene has CDR1 SGHKS and CDR2 YYEKEE (reference sequence). In DNA, the CDR3 is TGTGCCAGCAGCCCGACAGGTACTAATGAAAAACTGTTTTTT. Protein sequence: CASSPTGTNEKLFF.

The rearrangement links TRBV21-1 to TRBJ2-7; the tabulated D call, TRBD2, remains unverified against the DNA. TRBV21-1 is a pseudogene locus. This CDR3 contains 19 residues. CDR3 sequence: CASSKGRRGFEGGAYEQYF. The CDR3 nucleotides read TGTGCCAGCAGCAAAGGAAGACGGGGGTTCGAGGGCGGGGCCTACGAGCAGTACTTC.

This chain links TRBV3-1 (or the pseudogene TRBV3-2) with TRBJ2-1; D is perhaps TRBD2 (6 bases). Germline loops: CDR1 LGHDT, CDR2 YNNKEL (reference sequence). The CDR3 covers 14 residues. With 0 bases removed from V and 7 bases from J, the gap between germline ends came to 10 bases. The CDR3 reads CASSQESGTNEQFF. CDR3 nucleotides: TGTGCCAGCAGCCAAGAGTCCGGGACTAATGAGCAGTTCTTC.

This chain links TRBV7-6 with TRBJ1-4; perhaps TRBD1 as D (6 bases). V lost 5 bases and J 7 bases, leaving 14 bases between the germline ends. From germline, CDR1 is SGHVS and CDR2 FNYEAQ. The CDR3 loop spans 14 amino acids. The DNA of the CDR3 is TGTGCCAGCAGCGTGGGACATACGGCTGAAAAACTGTTTTTT. Its protein is CASSVGHTAEKLFF.

The rearrangement joins TRBV30 to TRBJ1-2, with 7 positions matching TRBD1. Per germline, CDR1 GTSNPN and CDR2 SVGIG (reference sequence). This CDR3 region has 13 residues. The trim removed 0 bases at V and 3 bases at J, leaving 1 base unmatched. CDR3 sequence: CAWSVGTDYGYTF. CDR3 sequence (DNA): TGTGCCTGGAGTGTTGGGACAGACTATGGCTACACCTTC.

The chain uses TRBV7-9 and TRBJ1-2; D is unresolved. This CDR3 comprises 12 residues. The germline V gene has CDR1 SEHNR and CDR2 FQNEAQ (reference sequence). Trimming took 5 bases from V and 6 from J, leaving 10 bases between them. DNA of the CDR3: TGTGCCAGCAGCCCGGCGGCTGATGGCTACACCTTC. It codes for CASSPAADGYTF.

Only a few counts were recorded for this clone. The genes are TRBV6-1 and TRBJ1-3; 7 bases fit TRBD1. Germline trimming cut 1 base from V and 0 bases from J; bases unmatched to any gene: 6. The V gene's germline CDR1 is MNHNS and CDR2 SASEGT. The length of the CDR3 is 17 residues. The CDR3 coding sequence is TGTGCCAGCAGTGAAGGGGACAGCCCTTCCTCTGGAAACACCATATATTTT. It is translated as CASSEGDSPSSGNTIYF.

The rearrangement joins TRBV2 to TRBJ2-5, with 11 bases lining up with TRBD2. Germline assignment: CDR1 SNHLY and CDR2 FYNNEI. The V gene end was trimmed by 9 bases and the J gene end by 8 bases; junction bases not matched to a gene: 11. This CDR3 has 14 residues. CDR3 DNA: TGTGCCAGTAAGACTAGCGGGGCTCTTAGTACCCAGTACTTC. It is translated as CASKTSGALSTQYF.

The CDR3 sequence is CASRTGTGGVGQYF. Written as DNA, the CDR3 is TGTGCCAGCAGGACCGGGACAGGGGGAGTTGGGCAGTACTTC. V gene TRBV2 combines with J gene TRBJ2-7; the match to TRBD1 covers 11 bases. Germline trimming cut 6 bases from V and 9 bases from J; bases unmatched to any gene: 10. This CDR3 comprises 14 residues. Germline V gives CDR1 SNHLY, CDR2 FYNNEI.

The gene calls are TRBV6-4 and TRBJ1-6; maybe TRBD1 (6 bases). Germline V gives CDR1 MRHNA, CDR2 SNTAGT. This CDR3 contains 14 residues. V gave up 6 bases and J gave up 5 bases, with 11 bases separating them. The CDR3 DNA sequence: TGTGCCAGCAGCTCCCGACAGGATAATTCACCCCTCCACTTT. Translation gives CASSSRQDNSPLHF.

The chain employs TRBV5-1 and TRBJ1-1; the D is unclear. In germline, CDR1 is SGHRS, CDR2 YFSETQ. The CDR3 totals 12 residues. Trimming stripped 2 bases from V and 1 base from J, with 3 bases between. Here the CDR3 DNA reads TGCGCCAGCAGCTTCGGGAACACTGAAGCTTTCTTT. This gives the protein CASSFGNTEAFF.

V usage is TRBV30 and J usage is TRBJ2-4; tentative D call: TRBD2 (5 bases). The CDR3 covers 15 residues. The V end lost 0 bases, the J end lost 2 bases, and 11 bases lay between the germline ends. The germline gives CDR1 GTSNPN, CDR2 SVGIG (reference sequence). The CDR3, as DNA: TGTGCCTGGAGTGTACGGGGAAACACCAAAAACATTCAGTACTTC. Protein: CAWSVRGNTKNIQYF.